This TCR beta chain was sequenced for a study of shared clonotypes between healthy human individuals. Study-level points and caveats: Sequencing depth was a factor that was expected to affect clonotype sharing among donors.

There are 15 residues in the CDR3. The germline V and J ends were trimmed by 3 bases and 0 bases, with 12 bases remaining between them. Germline V gives CDR1 SNHLY, CDR2 FYNNEI. This clone has a single count. The antigen remains undetermined. On sorted subsets, replicate PCRs used 150 to 250 ng DNA, or tens of thousands of T cell genomes. Data came from immunoSEQ multiplex PCR; TCRdb stores just in-frame clones and leaves some out. The sample includes roughly 1.4 million clones, less than 99% of them seen just once. The rearrangement joins TRBV2 to TRBJ2-7; no reliable D call. This sequence was found in a man younger than 45 in good health. What was sequenced was naive CD4+ T cells sorted from blood. The subset denotes: CD45RA+ positively selected. The CDR3 DNA follows: TGTGCCAGCAGTGAGACGATGCCGAGCTCCTACGAGCAGTACTTC. Amino acids: CASSETMPSSYEQYF.